What follows are 2 T cell receptor beta chains derived from one specimen sequenced in a study of OX40 agonist ivuxolimab in advanced cancers. The method was immunoSEQ multiplex PCR; TCRdb's version includes in-frame clones alone and lacks a portion of them. The profile shows under 20,000 clones, more than 75% of them singletons. Sample: CD4+ or CD8+ T cells sorted from blood, taken in a trial of the OX40 agonist ivuxolimab. The receptors stem from an adult with an advanced solid tumor such as melanoma, head and neck, liver or kidney cancer.

The chain uses TRBV28 and TRBJ1-5; no firm D call. Germline CDR1 is MDHEN and CDR2 is SYDVKM. The V and J ends lost 3 bases and 0 bases respectively, with 3 bases between them. The CDR3 loop spans 13 amino acids. CDR3 protein: CASSFSSNQPQHF. The DNA for the CDR3 is TGTGCCAGCAGTTTTAGTAGCAATCAGCCCCAGCATTTT.

This chain's CDR3 is CASSILDRGMNTEAFF. The CDR3 nucleotides read TGTGCCAGTAGTATTTTAGACAGGGGCATGAACACTGAAGCTTTCTTT. V gene TRBV19 combines with J gene TRBJ1-1; 8 bases are shared with TRBD1. The J segment lost 0 bases and the V segment lost 3 bases, leaving 6 bases of the junction unmatched. This CDR3 is built from 16 residues. CDR1 is LNHDA and CDR2 is SQIVND in the germline V gene (reference sequence).